Following are 17 T cell receptor beta chains from one sample sequenced in a study of CD8 T cells in Susac syndrome. With random hexamers, reverse transcription was performed on roughly 0.45 to 1 ug of RNA. Each CDR3 protein is one row after TCRdb ran MiXCR on the immunoSEQ multiplex PCR reads. Among 100,000 to 150,000 distinct CDR3 sequences listed, roughly 95% were seen once. Sequences were obtained from CD4+ T cells from PBMCs. Receptor source: a human donor with Susac syndrome.

The chain joins TRBV7-2 to TRBJ2-7; D remains ambiguous. This CDR3 has 13 amino acids. CDR1 SGHTA and CDR2 FQGNSA come from the germline V gene. Trimming pared 5 bases from V and 5 bases from J, leaving 13 bases between. CDR3 DNA: TGTGCCAGCAGCCGGTGGGTTGACGACGAGCAGTACTTC. It is translated as CASSRWVDDEQYF.

This clonotype occurred once. The rearrangement joins TRBV6-2 or TRBV6-3 to TRBJ1-2; unclear D gene. The CDR3 is 13 amino acids. Germline lookup yields CDR1 MNHEY and CDR2 SVGEGT. V was clipped by 0 bases and J by 8 bases, with 10 bases between them. The CDR3 DNA reads TGTGCCAGCAGTTACTCACAGAGAGGAGGCTACACCTTC. Its translation is CASSYSQRGGYTF.

This chain connects TRBV4-1 to TRBJ1-4; possible D gene TRBD1, 6 bases. The CDR3 length is 16 residues. Germline CDR1 reads MGHRA; CDR2 reads YSYEKL. Trimming cost V 0 bases and J 8 bases, with 16 bases left between them. Here the CDR3 reads CASSQDLTGPEEKLFF. The CDR3 coding sequence is TGCGCCAGCAGCCAAGATCTGACAGGCCCGGAGGAAAAACTGTTTTTT.

The chain uses TRBV20-1 and TRBJ1-5, with D possibly being TRBD1 (5 bases). Deletions cut 5 bases from V and 6 bases from J, with 20 bases between. The CDR3 has 15 residues. The V gene's germline CDR1 is DFQATT and CDR2 SNEGSKA (reference sequence). The CDR3, as DNA: TGCAGTGCTGTCCCACCGGGACCGGGGGGTCAGCCCCAGCATTTT. This encodes CSAVPPGPGGQPQHF.

The V call is TRBV28, the J call TRBJ2-7; D is tentatively TRBD1 or TRBD2 (6 bases each). In germline, CDR1 is MDHEN, CDR2 SYDVKM. Between the trimmed V and J ends, which lost 8 bases and 2 bases, there was a span of 16 bases. This CDR3 region has 14 residues. This CDR3 reads CASHKARGAYEQYF. CDR3 nucleotide sequence: TGTGCCAGCCACAAGGCTAGGGGGGCCTACGAGCAGTACTTC.

This chain connects TRBV29-1 to TRBJ1-2, with D possibly matching TRBD1 (5 bases). The CDR3 contains 12 residues. The V gene's germline CDR1 is SQVTM and CDR2 ANQGSEA. Between the trimmed V and J ends, which lost 3 bases and 4 bases, there was a span of 9 bases. Here the CDR3 DNA reads TGCAGCGTTGATAGGGACGGCTATGGCTACACCTTC. Translating gives CSVDRDGYGYTF.

DNA for the CDR3: TGCGCCAGCAGCTTTGGCATAGGGAACAATGAGCAGTTCTTC. Translating it yields CASSFGIGNNEQFF. The rearrangement uses TRBV5-1 and TRBJ2-1; D not certain. The germline V gene has CDR1 SGHRS and CDR2 YFSETQ. The CDR3 spans 14 residues. Trimming shortened V by 2 bases and J by 5 bases, and 11 bases separated the two germline ends.

The chain employs TRBV5-1 and TRBJ2-5; D unclear. V dropped 1 base and J dropped 0 bases, with 10 bases sitting between them. Germline V CDR1 and CDR2: SGHRS, YFSETQ. The CDR3 covers 15 residues. This CDR3 reads CASSLMPGDQETQYF. The CDR3 coding sequence is TGCGCCAGCAGCTTGATGCCAGGCGACCAAGAGACCCAGTACTTC.

This chain links TRBV20-1 with TRBJ1-5; 7 bases line up with TRBD1. The CDR3 is 15 amino acids. With V trimmed by 6 bases and J by 3 bases, 11 bases remained unmatched. Germline loops: CDR1 DFQATT, CDR2 SNEGSKA (reference sequence). CDR3 sequence reads: CSALFRGRDNQPQHF. The CDR3 nucleotides read TGCAGTGCCCTGTTCAGGGGGAGGGACAATCAGCCCCAGCATTTT.

The V gene is TRBV5-1, the J gene TRBJ2-1; 8 nucleotides align to TRBD2. CDR1 is SGHRS, CDR2 YFSETQ, per germline. The CDR3 covers 13 residues. Unmatched junction bases numbered 11, after V lost 4 bases and J lost 14 bases. The DNA for the CDR3 is TGCGCCAGCAGCCCGGGGACTAGTTTTGTGAAGTTCTTC. Translating gives CASSPGTSFVKFF. Looking up the rest from reference TRBV5-1 and TRBJ2-1 gives the full variable domain: KAGVTQTPRYLIKTRGQQVTLSCSPISGHRSVSWYQQTPGQGLQFLFEYFSETQRNKGNFPGRFSGRQFSNSRSEMNVSTLELGDSALYLCASSPGTSFVKFFGPGTRLTVL.

The chain employs TRBV29-1 and TRBJ2-1; 8 positions match TRBD2. The germline V gene encodes CDR1 SQVTM and CDR2 ANQGSEA. V was clipped by 3 bases and J by 15 bases; unmatched bases: 7. The CDR3 sequence is 11 residues long. The CDR3 DNA is TGCAGCGTTGAGGAGCGGGAGTCACGGTTCTTC. This encodes CSVEERESRFF.

This rearrangement joins TRBV4-1 to TRBJ1-1; D ambiguous. The CDR3 consists of 13 residues. The germline gives CDR1 MGHRA, CDR2 YSYEKL. V was trimmed by 0 bases and J by 9 bases, leaving 11 bases between them. The CDR3 region has the DNA TGCGCCAGCAGCCAAGATTCGAGAATAAAAGCTTTCTTT. It encodes CASSQDSRIKAFF.

The chain combines TRBV5-1 with TRBJ2-1, with a tentative D call TRBD2 (5 bases). Germline V gene data show CDR1 as SGHRS and CDR2 as YFSETQ. This CDR3 contains 15 residues. The ends were cut back, 4 bases at V and 3 bases at J, with 14 bases in the middle. The CDR3 protein is CASSPAGRNYNEQFF. In DNA, the CDR3 is TGCGCCAGCAGCCCGGCGGGCCGCAACTACAATGAGCAGTTCTTC.

The table lists this clonotype with a count of one. The chain joins TRBV15 to TRBJ1-1, with unresolved D. Germline V gene data show CDR1 as LNHNV and CDR2 as YYDKDF (reference sequence). The germline V and J ends were trimmed by 4 bases and 2 bases, with 2 bases remaining between them. This CDR3 is built from 11 residues. The CDR3 sequence is CATSTNTEAFF. The CDR3 nucleotides are TGTGCCACCAGCACAAACACTGAAGCTTTCTTT.

The chain has TRBV5-1 and TRBJ2-3, with 7 bases that match TRBD2. Germline V gene lookup returns CDR1 SGHRS and CDR2 YFSETQ. The length of the CDR3 is 16 residues. Trimming took 0 bases from V and 6 from J; bases not matched to a gene: 10. The CDR3 sequence: CASSLEVAREVDTQYF. The CDR3 nucleotides are TGCGCCAGCAGCTTGGAAGTAGCCCGGGAGGTCGATACGCAGTATTTT.

The chain has TRBV7-2 and TRBJ2-1, with TRBD2 as a possible D gene (6 bases). Germline CDR1 SGHTA, CDR2 FQGNSA. There are 14 residues in the CDR3. Trimming stripped 5 bases from V and 6 bases from J, with 14 bases between. CDR3: CASSRSAGSNEQFF. The CDR3 nucleotides are TGTGCCAGCAGCCGTTCAGCGGGTTCCAATGAGCAGTTCTTC.

V and J are TRBV5-1 and TRBJ1-1; D not certain. The CDR3 has 17 amino acids. The V end was cut by 1 base, the J end by 0 bases, with 16 bases between. The V gene's germline CDR1 is SGHRS and CDR2 YFSETQ. CDR3 region: CASSLLPAGLMNTEAFF. The CDR3 nucleotides read TGCGCCAGCAGCTTGTTGCCAGCCGGTCTCATGAACACTGAAGCTTTCTTT.